Presented here are 19 T cell receptor beta chains from one specimen sequenced in a study of glioma-infiltrating T cells after dendritic cell vaccination. Profiled with immunoSEQ multiplex PCR; TCRdb holds only in-frame clones, not every one. This sample has approximately 64,000 clones, with approximately 78% found just once. This material consisted of blood, taken before dendritic cell vaccination. The receptors come from a human donor with glioblastoma.

This chain connects TRBV10-1 to TRBJ2-1; D is possibly TRBD2 (7 bases). This CDR3 is built from 12 residues. V gave up 8 bases and J gave up 8 bases, with 13 bases separating them. Germline V gene lookup returns CDR1 WNHNN and CDR2 SYGVQD (reference sequence). The CDR3: CASFRGADEQFF. For the CDR3, the DNA is TGCGCCAGCTTCCGGGGGGCGGATGAGCAGTTCTTC.

The chain carries TRBV2 and TRBJ2-7; TRBD1 agrees at 8 bases. Losses at the gene ends were 6 bases for V and 2 bases for J; bases not matched to a gene: 9. The germline CDR1 and CDR2 sequences are SNHLY and FYNNEI. The length of the CDR3 is 15 residues. The chain's CDR3 is CASSPPGQEPYEQYF. The CDR3 DNA sequence: TGTGCCAGCAGCCCCCCGGGACAGGAACCCTACGAGCAGTACTTC.

In this sample, this clone turned up once. The chain uses TRBV5-1 and TRBJ2-6; D not certain. Trimming shortened V by 4 bases and J by 0 bases, and 11 bases separated the two germline ends. Germline-derived CDR1 and CDR2 are SGHRS and YFSETQ. The CDR3 is 16 amino acids. The CDR3 loop reads CASSLRQNSGANVLTF. For the CDR3, the DNA is TGCGCCAGCAGCCTGCGGCAAAACTCTGGGGCCAACGTCCTGACTTTC.

The V and J genes are TRBV12-5 and TRBJ2-3; a possible D gene is TRBD2 (6 bases). CDR3 length: 15 amino acids. The germline V gene has CDR1 LGHNT and CDR2 FRNRAP. The ends were cut back, 7 bases at V and 2 bases at J, with 16 bases in the middle. The CDR3 DNA sequence: TGTGCTAGTGCCCTAGGTAGCGGACCCACAGATACGCAGTATTTT. It codes for CASALGSGPTDTQYF.

The chain is built from TRBV11-1 and TRBJ2-7; TRBD2 agrees at 7 bases. This CDR3 comprises 15 residues. With 5 bases clipped from V and 1 base from J, the junction kept 8 bases outside the gene matches. Germline CDR1 reads SGHAT; CDR2 reads FQDESV (reference sequence). The DNA of the CDR3 is TGTGCCAGCAGCCCCGGGGGGACTGGTTCCTACGAGCAGTACTTC. Translated, it gives CASSPGGTGSYEQYF.

The chain couples TRBV19 to TRBJ2-7; maybe TRBD1 (6 bases). The CDR3 runs to 13 residues. The ends were cut back, 6 bases at V and 1 base at J, with 10 bases in the middle. The germline CDR1 and CDR2 sequences are LNHDA and SQIVND (reference sequence). The CDR3 spells CASSTQGSYEQYF. The CDR3 nucleotides read TGTGCCAGTAGCACTCAGGGGTCCTACGAGCAGTACTTC. Complete variable domain (other parts from reference TRBV19 and TRBJ2-7): DGGITQSPKYLFRKEGQNVTLSCEQNLNHDAMYWYRQDPGQGLRLIYYSQIVNDFQKGDIAEGYSVSREKKESFPLTVTSAQKNPTAFYLCASSTQGSYEQYFGPGTRLTVT.

The rearrangement joins TRBV7-8 to TRBJ2-7; TRBD1 is a possible D gene (5 bases). The CDR3 has 14 amino acids. V was cut by 5 bases and J by 3 bases, with 14 bases left in between. The germline V gene has CDR1 SGHVS and CDR2 FQNEAQ. The CDR3 region is CASSPQVGDYEQYF. In nucleotides, the CDR3 is TGTGCCAGCAGCCCACAGGTAGGCGACTACGAGCAGTACTTC.

This chain joins TRBV25-1 and TRBJ2-5, with 7 bases fitting TRBD1. The V gene end was trimmed by 3 bases and the J gene end by 0 bases; junction bases not matched to a gene: 4. The CDR3 sequence is 15 residues long. In germline, CDR1 is MGHDK, CDR2 SYGVNS. CDR3 sequence reads: CASSERGQDQETQYF. The CDR3 DNA follows: TGTGCCAGCAGTGAGAGAGGACAGGACCAAGAGACCCAGTACTTC.

The V gene is TRBV9, the J gene TRBJ2-1, with D unresolved. This CDR3 region has 16 residues. V was shortened by 0 bases and J by 1 base, with 11 bases between the two germline ends. CDR1 is SGDLS and CDR2 is YYNGEE in the germline V gene. The CDR3 is CASSVAVPISYNEQFF. CDR3 nucleotides: TGTGCCAGCAGCGTAGCGGTTCCTATATCCTACAATGAGCAGTTCTTC. The entire variable domain, with the rest obtained from reference TRBV9 and TRBJ2-1, is as follows: DSGVTQTPKHLITATGQRVTLRCSPRSGDLSVYWYQQSLDQGLQFLIQYYNGEERAKGNILERFSAQQFPDLHSELNLSSLELGDSALYFCASSVAVPISYNEQFFGPGTRLTVL.

The chain couples TRBV15 to TRBJ2-3; the D gene is possibly TRBD1 (6 bases). Between the trimmed V and J ends, which lost 3 bases and 4 bases, there was a span of 11 bases. This CDR3 comprises 14 residues. Germline CDR1 and CDR2: LNHNV and YYDKDF (reference sequence). In DNA form, the CDR3 reads TGTGCCACCAGCAGGGGGGCCCCGCCAGATACGCAGTATTTT. Amino acids: CATSRGAPPDTQYF.

This clone has a handful of counts. The chain links TRBV19 to TRBJ1-5; D possibly corresponds to TRBD1 (6 bases). V lost 6 bases and J lost 6, with 15 bases in between. The CDR3 consists of 14 residues. Germline-derived CDR1 and CDR2 are LNHDA and SQIVND (reference sequence). CDR3 DNA sequence: TGTGCCAGTAGGACAACAGGGAGGGGTCAGCCCCAGCATTTT. This sequence encodes CASRTTGRGQPQHF.

V and J are TRBV28 and TRBJ1-2; 8 nucleotides agree with TRBD1. CDR1 and CDR2 from the germline V gene are MDHEN and SYDVKM. The V and J ends lost 5 bases and 4 bases, in that order; junction bases with no gene match: 15. The CDR3 is made up of 17 amino acids. The CDR3 region has the DNA TGTGCCAGCAGTCCCTGGACAGGGACGGGCGCCGGCTATGGCTACACCTTC. This translates into CASSPWTGTGAGYGYTF.

The gene calls are TRBV10-1 and TRBJ1-5; 10 nucleotides align to TRBD1. Germline values: CDR1 WNHNN, CDR2 SYGVQD (reference sequence). The CDR3 runs to 15 residues. V shed 9 bases and J 7 bases; nucleotides not matched to a gene: 12. The CDR3 region has the DNA TGCGCCAGTCACTCTTCCGGGACAGGGGACCAGCCCCAGCATTTT. Translation gives CASHSSGTGDQPQHF.

This clone was counted once. The rearrangement uses TRBV18 and TRBJ2-3; 7 bases align to TRBD2. The V segment lost 7 bases and the J segment 6 bases; nucleotides outside the gene matches: 13. The CDR3 spans 15 residues. Germline V gives CDR1 KGHSH, CDR2 LQKENI. As DNA, the CDR3 is TGTGCCAGCTATCGAAGCGGGGCCTCGCCGGATACGCAGTATTTT. It encodes CASYRSGASPDTQYF.

V is TRBV14 and J is TRBJ2-7; D possibly corresponds to TRBD1 (5 bases). Germline assignment: CDR1 SGHDN and CDR2 FVKESK. V lost 4 bases and J lost 0, with 10 bases in between. This CDR3 is 14 amino acids long. For the CDR3, the DNA is TGTGCCAGCAGCCTGACAGTGAGCTCCTACGAGCAGTACTTC. Its translation is CASSLTVSSYEQYF.

For this clone: The sample contains more than one DNA sequence encoding this CDR3. This chain connects TRBV11-3 to TRBJ2-1; the D is unclear. Germline CDR1 is SGHNT and CDR2 is YENEEA. V was clipped by 5 bases and J by 4 bases, with 6 bases between them. CDR3 length equals 12 residues. The CDR3 nucleotides are TGTGCCAGCAGCCGCGAGTACAATGAGCAGTTCTTC. Residues: CASSREYNEQFF.

The chain joins TRBV6-1 to TRBJ2-7, with 7 positions matching TRBD1. CDR1 is MNHNS and CDR2 is SASEGT in the germline V gene. Trimming removed 6 bases from V and 5 bases from J; junction bases left unmatched: 10. The CDR3 consists of 14 residues. The CDR3 coding sequence is TGTGCCAGCAGACAACAGGGGCGAGGGCACGAGCAGTACTTC. It yields the protein CASRQQGRGHEQYF.

The CDR3 protein is CASSLWASGTDTQYF. CDR3 DNA: TGTGCCAGCAGCTTATGGGCTAGCGGTACAGATACGCAGTATTTT. This chain joins TRBV7-2 and TRBJ2-3, with 7 bases that match TRBD2. Germline trimming cut 2 bases from V and 3 bases from J; bases unmatched to any gene: 5. Germline assignment: CDR1 SGHTA and CDR2 FQGNSA. This CDR3 has 15 residues.

This clone appeared a few times. The chain has TRBV6-5 and TRBJ1-1, with 9 nucleotides matching TRBD1. The CDR3 totals 14 residues. CDR1 and CDR2 (germline): MNHEY, SVGAGI. V was clipped by 7 bases and J by 2 bases; unmatched bases: 5. CDR3 region: CASNDRGGNTEAFF. CDR3 bases: TGTGCCAGCAACGACAGGGGGGGAAACACTGAAGCTTTCTTT.